A single sample gave rise to the 3 T cell receptor beta chains below, sequenced in a study of regulatory T cells in long-lasting Graves disease. The authors built TCR beta libraries using iRepertoire HTBI primers and Arm-PCR of CDR3 regions. TCRdb recomputed calls from the multiplex PCR reads with MiXCR, one row per CDR3 protein. Counted here are around 400,000 distinct CDR3 sequences, around 15% occurring once; the ten biggest clones make up 22%. The sample's time point: newly diagnosed GD, antithyroid drugs for less than 3 months. RNA isolated from PBMCs was used to make the TCR library. The source material was peripheral blood mononuclear cells (PBMCs), sampled at new diagnosis, from a patient treated with antithyroid drugs. The source of these receptors is a female donor with Graves disease.

This clonotype turned up a few times. This chain connects TRBV7-2 to TRBJ1-5; D is ambiguous. The CDR3 sequence is 14 residues long. Trimming removed 5 bases from V and 0 bases from J, with 8 bases in between. The germline V gene has CDR1 SGHTA and CDR2 FQGNSA. The CDR3 coding sequence is TGTGCCAGCAGCCCGGGCAATAGCAATCAGCCCCAGCATTTT. This encodes CASSPGNSNQPQHF.

This clonotype was detected many times. The DNA of the CDR3 is TGTGCCAGCAGTTTATTCGGGACAGGAGTTATACTCTCTGGAAACACCATATATTTT. It specifies CASSLFGTGVILSGNTIYF. J is TRBJ1-3 and V is TRBV12-3 or TRBV12-4; 8 bases agree with TRBD1. Trimming cost V 2 bases and J 0 bases; bases outside gene matches: 12. The CDR3 consists of 19 residues.

This clonotype was counted at least ten times. The rearrangement uses TRBV7-2 and TRBJ2-4, with 10 bases that match TRBD1. The germline V gene encodes CDR1 SGHTA and CDR2 FQGNSA. CDR3 length: 20 residues. Losses at the gene ends were 4 bases for V and 4 bases for J; bases not matched to a gene: 19. The CDR3 reads CASSSPRTGGTVTEKNIQYF. CDR3 in DNA: TGTGCCAGCAGCTCTCCAAGGACAGGGGGAACCGTAACTGAAAAAAACATTCAGTACTTC.